This passage covers 13 T cell receptor beta chains from one sample sequenced in a study of cytomegalovirus exposure and HLA in healthy donors. PCR involved 60 Vbeta and 13 Jbeta primers. The method was immunoSEQ multiplex PCR; TCRdb's version includes in-frame clones alone and lacks a portion of them. Of over 100,000 clones listed, 76% are singletons. Sample: PBMCs. All receptors come from a woman aged 45-65 years in good health and CMV-seropositive.

This clone has only one observation. The rearrangement uses TRBV11-3 and TRBJ2-1; TRBD2 aligns across 7 bases. V gave up 0 bases and J gave up 5 bases; unmatched junction bases: 7. The V gene's germline CDR1 is SGHNT and CDR2 YENEEA. The CDR3 consists of 16 residues. CDR3 protein: CASSLEGGRPDNEQFF. The CDR3 region has the DNA TGTGCCAGCAGCTTAGAGGGCGGGAGACCGGACAATGAGCAGTTCTTC.

This rearrangement joins TRBV6-1 to TRBJ2-2; TRBD1 matches 11 bases. The CDR3 extends over 15 amino acids. CDR1 is MNHNS, CDR2 SASEGT, per germline. After removal of 6 bases from V and 4 bases from J, the junction contained 4 bases not matched to a gene. DNA for the CDR3: TGTGCCAGCAGACAAGGGACAGGGGGCACCGGGGAGCTGTTTTTT. Its protein is CASRQGTGGTGELFF.

The J gene is TRBJ1-1, the V gene TRBV27, with 8 nucleotides matching TRBD1. This CDR3 comprises 17 residues. Per the germline V gene, CDR1 is MNHEY and CDR2 is SMNVEV (reference sequence). V lost 4 bases, J lost 4 bases, and 14 bases stayed unmatched. The CDR3 DNA sequence: TGTGCCAGCAGTTCCCCTCCAGGGGGCCAAGGCTCCACTGAAGCTTTCTTT. Translation gives CASSSPPGGQGSTEAFF.

This clone was seen just once. V and J are TRBV5-6 and TRBJ2-5, with 8 bases fitting TRBD1. This CDR3 comprises 15 residues. Germline V gives CDR1 SGHDT, CDR2 YYEEEE. V shed 3 bases and J 3 bases; nucleotides not matched to a gene: 7. The CDR3 sequence: CASSSGQGAKETQYF. The CDR3 DNA follows: TGTGCCAGCAGCTCCGGACAGGGAGCCAAAGAGACCCAGTACTTC.

J is TRBJ1-2 and V is TRBV6-1, with 9 positions matching TRBD1. J was trimmed by 8 bases and V by 2 bases; bases with no gene match: 3. CDR3 length equals 13 residues. Germline V gene data show CDR1 as MNHNS and CDR2 as SASEGT. CDR3 amino acids: CASSEWGQGGYTF. DNA for the CDR3: TGTGCCAGCAGTGAATGGGGACAGGGAGGCTACACCTTC.

The chain is built from TRBV7-9 and TRBJ1-2; TRBD1 matches 9 bases. The CDR3 contains 14 residues. Germline V gene lookup returns CDR1 SEHNR and CDR2 FQNEAQ (reference sequence). Trimming took 5 bases from V and 5 from J; bases not matched to a gene: 6. CDR3 sequence (DNA): TGTGCCAGCAGCCTAGGGGGACAGGGTTATGGCTACACCTTC. It translates to CASSLGGQGYGYTF.

The table lists this clone with a count of one. The chain recombines TRBV2 with TRBJ2-7; 14 bases fit TRBD2. V lost 5 bases and J lost 5; bases outside the gene matches: 5. From germline, CDR1 is SNHLY and CDR2 FYNNEI. There are 15 residues in the CDR3. The DNA of the CDR3 is TGTGCCAGCAGTAAGGGGACTAGCGGGAGCCACGAGCAGTACTTC. Its protein product is CASSKGTSGSHEQYF.

With regard to this clone: At one end the junction does not follow the germline gene, possibly because of a read error. CDR3 region: CASSLRTSGTQYF. CDR3 bases: TGTGCTAGCAGCTTACGCACATCAGGGACCCAGTACTTC. The V gene is TRBV7-7, the J gene TRBJ2-5; D gene ambiguous. The germline CDR1 and CDR2 sequences are SSHAT and FNYEAQ (reference sequence). CDR3 length equals 13 residues. Together with reference TRBV7-7 and TRBJ2-5, the CDR3 gives the full variable domain: GAGVSQSPRYKVTKRGQDVTLRCDPISSHATLYWYQQALGQGPEFLTYFNYEAQPDKSGLPSDRFSAERPEGSISTLTIQRTEQRDSAMYRCASSLRTSGTQYFGPGTRLLVL.

V gene TRBV5-1 combines with J gene TRBJ2-5; a weak D match, TRBD1 (5 bases). The CDR3 contains 14 residues. The germline V gene encodes CDR1 SGHRS and CDR2 YFSETQ. V was clipped by 5 bases and J by 2 bases, with 13 bases between them. For the CDR3, the DNA is TGCGCCAGCAGTACGGGTAGACAGCAAGAGACCCAGTACTTC. Its protein is CASSTGRQQETQYF.

V usage is TRBV11-2 and J usage is TRBJ2-5; 11 nucleotides match TRBD2. Germline V gene lookup returns CDR1 SGHAT and CDR2 FQNNGV. Trimming at V came to 1 base and at J to 3 bases, leaving 4 bases not matched to a gene. There are 16 residues in the CDR3. The CDR3 loop is CASSLAQTSGEETQYF. CDR3 in DNA: TGTGCCAGCAGCTTAGCCCAGACTAGCGGGGAAGAGACCCAGTACTTC.

The chain couples TRBV10-3 to TRBJ2-7; 7 nucleotides align to TRBD1. V was pared by 3 bases and J by 3 bases, with 5 bases of the junction left unmatched. The CDR3 is 14 amino acids. Germline CDR1 reads ENHRY; CDR2 reads SYGVKD. Here the CDR3 reads CAISDGAGGYEQYF. CDR3 coding DNA: TGTGCCATCAGTGACGGGGCAGGGGGCTACGAGCAGTACTTC.

The chain joins TRBV7-8 to TRBJ2-4; 8 bases align to TRBD1. The CDR3 spans 16 residues. V was pared by 6 bases and J by 1 base, with 8 bases of the junction left unmatched. Germline loops: CDR1 SGHVS, CDR2 FQNEAQ. The CDR3 sequence is CASSSGGGRAKNIQYF. As DNA, the CDR3 is TGTGCCAGCAGTTCAGGGGGCGGACGGGCCAAAAACATTCAGTACTTC. The full variable domain, its missing parts supplied by reference TRBV7-8 and TRBJ2-4, is GAGVSQSPRYKVAKRGQDVALRCDPISGHVSLFWYQQALGQGPEFLTYFQNEAQLDKSGLPSDRFFAERPEGSVSTLKIQRTQQEDSAVYLCASSSGGGRAKNIQYFGAGTRLSVL.

Remarks on this clone: The identical CDR3 is also encoded by other nucleotide sequences in the sample. This chain connects TRBV7-2 to TRBJ2-5; D is unclear. The V end lost 1 base, the J end lost 2 bases, and 5 bases lay between the germline ends. The CDR3 contains 13 residues. Germline lookup yields CDR1 SGHTA and CDR2 FQGNSA. CDR3 region: CASSLGQQETQYF. The CDR3 nucleotides read TGTGCCAGCAGCTTAGGCCAGCAAGAGACCCAGTACTTC.